The 3 T cell receptor beta chains below come from one sample, sequenced in a study of CD8 T cells in ankylosing spondylitis. Using its own MiXCR run on the 5' RACE reads, TCRdb lists one record per CDR3 protein. The sample has roughly 120,000 distinct CDR3 sequences, around 15% seen once. Material: blood, either unsorted or a sorted T cell fraction (not recorded which). The source is a female donor with ankylosing spondylitis or in good health (not recorded which).

This clonotype occurred once. The CDR3 protein is CSAYGLRGGELFF. The CDR3 nucleotides read TGCAGCGCCTACGGACTGAGAGGCGGGGAGCTGTTTTTT. This chain joins TRBV29-1 and TRBJ2-2; TRBD2 is a possible D gene (5 bases). CDR3 length: 13 amino acids. The germline V gene encodes CDR1 SQVTM and CDR2 ANQGSEA. The V and J ends lost 7 bases and 7 bases respectively, with 16 bases between them.

This chain joins TRBV3-1 and TRBJ2-2; 10 bases fit TRBD2. The CDR3 totals 19 residues. Per germline, CDR1 LGHDT and CDR2 YNNKEL (reference sequence). V lost 0 bases and J lost 5; bases outside the gene matches: 12. The CDR3 nucleotides read TGTGCCAGCAGCCAAGAAGTTCTAGCGGGAGTCCTCACTACCGGGGAGCTGTTTTTT. As protein: CASSQEVLAGVLTTGELFF.

The CDR3 DNA is TGTGCCAGCAGCTCCACTAGCTTCGAGCAGTACTTC. This translates into CASSSTSFEQYF. The chain joins TRBV7-2 to TRBJ2-7, with a possible D match to TRBD2 (6 bases). V was cut by 4 bases and J by 6 bases, with 10 bases left in between. Germline CDR1 is SGHTA and CDR2 is FQGNSA. The length of the CDR3 is 12 residues.